This entry lists 8 T cell receptor beta chains sequenced from one sample in a study of early T cells in non-severe SARS-CoV-2 infection. One entry per CDR3 protein, called by TCRdb with MiXCR from the 5' RACE reads. This sample has under 90,000 distinct CDR3 sequences, with roughly 15% found just once. The sequenced material came from whole blood. All receptors derive from an adult who was a healthcare worker with PCR-confirmed SARS-CoV-2 infection or an uninfected control (not recorded which).

This clonotype was seen a handful of times. The J gene is TRBJ2-7, the V gene TRBV3-1; D is unresolved. V gave up 1 base and J gave up 1 base, with 11 bases separating them. The V gene's germline CDR1 is LGHDT and CDR2 YNNKEL (reference sequence). CDR3 length: 15 amino acids. The CDR3 protein is CASSQVGRDSYEQYF. Here the CDR3 DNA reads TGTGCCAGCAGCCAAGTCGGAAGGGATTCCTACGAGCAGTACTTC.

This clonotype was seen repeatedly, ten times or more. V gene TRBV7-2 combines with J gene TRBJ2-7; 10 bases are a match to TRBD2. The CDR3 covers 15 residues. Germline-derived CDR1 and CDR2 are SGHTA and FQGNSA. The V gene end was trimmed by 7 bases and the J gene end by 4 bases; junction bases not matched to a gene: 10. CDR3 nucleotides: TGTGCCAGCACCCTGCTAGCGGGGGCGATTTACGAGCAGTACTTC. Protein product: CASTLLAGAIYEQYF.

The chain employs TRBV6-6 and TRBJ2-7; D possibly uses TRBD1 or TRBD2 (5 bases each). Trimming took off 7 bases at V and 2 bases at J, with 18 bases between the two ends. CDR1 is MNHNY and CDR2 is SVGAGI in the germline V gene (reference sequence). This CDR3 spans 15 amino acids. The CDR3 here is CASTPRDRATYEQYF. CDR3 DNA: TGTGCCAGCACCCCAAGGGACCGGGCTACCTACGAGCAGTACTTC.

This clonotype was observed a handful of times. The rearrangement uses TRBV12-3 or TRBV12-4 and TRBJ2-7; no clear D gene. Trimming left V 4 bases short and J 0 bases short, with 10 bases between. CDR3 length: 14 residues. The CDR3 loop reads CASSSDWSSYEQYF. CDR3 in DNA: TGTGCCAGCAGTTCCGACTGGAGCTCCTACGAGCAGTACTTC.

The gene calls are TRBV28 and TRBJ2-4; 12 nucleotides agree with TRBD2. CDR3 length: 16 residues. The germline gives CDR1 MDHEN, CDR2 SYDVKM. V lost 4 bases, J lost 7 bases, and 8 bases stayed unmatched. The CDR3 is CASSSSSGGARNIQYF. The CDR3 DNA is TGTGCCAGCAGTTCGTCTAGCGGGGGGGCTAGGAACATTCAGTACTTC.

This clonotype was recorded a few times. The rearrangement links TRBV29-1 to TRBJ2-3; maybe TRBD2 (5 bases). V shed 2 bases and J shed 0 bases, with 6 bases lying between them. CDR3 length: 13 amino acids. CDR1 SQVTM and CDR2 ANQGSEA come from the germline V gene. The CDR3 sequence is CSVELASTDTQYF. The DNA of the CDR3 is TGCAGCGTTGAACTAGCCAGCACAGATACGCAGTATTTT.

In its sample, this clonotype was seen a few times. V usage is TRBV4-2 and J usage is TRBJ1-1; D is perhaps TRBD1 (6 bases). Trimming removed 4 bases at V and 8 bases at J, with 20 bases between. Germline values: CDR1 LGHNA, CDR2 YNFKEQ. The CDR3 extends over 15 amino acids. Here the CDR3 DNA reads TGTGCCAGCAGCCCCCAGCCGACAGGAAGGTACGAAGCTTTCTTT. Translating it yields CASSPQPTGRYEAFF.

This chain joins TRBV21-1 and TRBJ2-3; the table names TRBD2, a call not compared with the DNA. TRBV21-1 is a known pseudogene. This CDR3 is 19 amino acids long. CDR3 nucleotide sequence: TGTGCCAGCAGCAAAGATCGTTTCGCGGGACTAGCCGCCACAGATACGCAGTATTTT. Its translation is CASSKDRFAGLAATDTQYF.